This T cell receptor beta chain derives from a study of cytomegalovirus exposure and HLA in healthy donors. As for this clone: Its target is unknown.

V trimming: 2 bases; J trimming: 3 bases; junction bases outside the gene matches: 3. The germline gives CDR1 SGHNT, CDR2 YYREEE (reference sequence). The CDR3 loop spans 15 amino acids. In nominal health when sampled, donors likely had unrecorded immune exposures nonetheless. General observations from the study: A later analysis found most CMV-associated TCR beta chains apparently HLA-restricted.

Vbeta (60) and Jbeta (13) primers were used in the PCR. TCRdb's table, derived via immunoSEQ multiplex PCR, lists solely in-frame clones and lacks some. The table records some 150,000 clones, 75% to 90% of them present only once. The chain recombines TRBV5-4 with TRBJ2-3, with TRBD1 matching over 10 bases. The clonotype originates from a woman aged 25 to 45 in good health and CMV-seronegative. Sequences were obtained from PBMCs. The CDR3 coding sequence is TGTGCCAGCAGCTTAGGGACAGGGGAAACAGATACGCAGTATTTT. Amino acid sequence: CASSLGTGETDTQYF.